This TCR beta chain stems from a study of long-term antiretroviral therapy in people with HIV. At survey level, the immunoSEQ assay was run in its v3.0 version. Method: immunoSEQ multiplex PCR; TCRdb's copy keeps in-frame clones and lacks some. The sample has 25,000 to 30,000 clones, 85% seen once. The germline V gene encodes CDR1 SGHRS and CDR2 YFSETQ. The ends were cut back, 0 bases at V and 3 bases at J, with 4 bases in the middle. The CDR3 runs to 12 residues. This clone was recorded once. The source was unsorted PBMCs, collected around 5 years after starting antiretroviral therapy. This sequence originates from a man aged 35-49 years with HIV. V usage is TRBV5-1 and J usage is TRBJ2-7; D remains ambiguous. CDR3 sequence reads: CASSLEFYEQYF. The CDR3 DNA is TGCGCCAGCAGCTTGGAATTCTACGAGCAGTACTTC.